Listed below are T cell receptor beta chains from one sample, sequenced in a study of identical twins. TCRdb reprocessed the 5' RACE reads with MiXCR, giving one entry per CDR3 protein. Found here are 600,000 to 700,000 distinct CDR3 sequences, approximately 22% of them singletons; the top ten hold 4% to 4.5%. This sample was also put to use in a study of T cells expressing NK-cell markers.

Sample: PBMCs. Receptors originate from a woman aged 18-35 years in good health. Both conserved end residues are part of each CDR3. A D gene is named only where the DNA matches it firmly. Where a row states a size, it is once, few, many or the class of an expanded clone; other rows omit it.

j_gene: TRBJ2-5
abundance: NA
len: 13
v_gene: TRBV30
d_gene: NA
CDR3nt: TGTGCCTGGAGTGTTGGGTTGAAACTAGCCCAGTACTTC
CDR3aa: CAWSVGLKLAQYF

j_gene: TRBJ2-1
abundance: few
len: 15
v_gene: TRBV7-2
d_gene: TRBD2
CDR3nt: TGTGCCAGCAGCTTAGCGGGACTAGTTTCAAATGAGCAGTTCTTC
CDR3aa: CASSLAGLVSNEQFF

j_gene: TRBJ1-2
abundance: many
len: 15
v_gene: TRBV15
d_gene: TRBD1
CDR3nt: TGTGCCACCAGCAGAGACTGGACAGGGGGCTATGGCTACACCTTC
CDR3aa: CATSRDWTGGYGYTF

j_gene: TRBJ2-1
abundance: few
len: 15
v_gene: TRBV20-1
d_gene: NA
CDR3nt: TGCAGTGCTAGAGATCTGGGGACGGGGAACAATGAGCAGTTCTTC
CDR3aa: CSARDLGTGNNEQFF

j_gene: TRBJ1-2
abundance: few
len: 13
v_gene: TRBV18
d_gene: NA
CDR3nt: TGTGCCAGCTCACAGGACTCCATTGGTGGCTACACCTTC
CDR3aa: CASSQDSIGGYTF

j_gene: TRBJ2-3
abundance: NA
len: 16
v_gene: TRBV15
d_gene: TRBD2
CDR3nt: TGTGCCACCAGCAGAGATCTTGCGGGAGGGTCAGATACGCAGTATTTT
CDR3aa: CATSRDLAGGSDTQYF

j_gene: TRBJ2-2
abundance: NA
len: 15
v_gene: TRBV20-1
d_gene: TRBD2
CDR3nt: TGCAGTGCCGATCCGGGACTAACAAACACCGGGGAGCTGTTTTTT
CDR3aa: CSADPGLTNTGELFF

j_gene: TRBJ1-5
abundance: few
len: 15
v_gene: TRBV12-3/TRBV12-4
d_gene: TRBD1
CDR3nt: TGTGCCAGCAGTTTCAGGGGGACGAGCAATCAGCCCCAGCATTTT
CDR3aa: CASSFRGTSNQPQHF

j_gene: TRBJ2-2
abundance: many
len: 13
v_gene: TRBV5-1
d_gene: NA
CDR3nt: TGCGCCAGCAATTGGAGCGGAAAGGGGGAGCTGTTTTTT
CDR3aa: CASNWSGKGELFF

j_gene: TRBJ2-7
abundance: few
len: 12
v_gene: TRBV20-1
d_gene: NA
CDR3nt: TGCAGTGCTCTCGTAGGCTCCTACGAGCAGTACTTC
CDR3aa: CSALVGSYEQYF

j_gene: TRBJ2-1
abundance: many
len: 14
v_gene: TRBV20-1
d_gene: NA
CDR3nt: TGCAGTGCTAGAGGTCGGACAGCTTACAATGAGCAGTTCTTC
CDR3aa: CSARGRTAYNEQFF

j_gene: TRBJ2-7
abundance: NA
len: 14
v_gene: TRBV5-5
d_gene: TRBD2
CDR3nt: TGTGCCAGCAGCTTTCTAGCGGGGGTCTACGAGCAGTACTTC
CDR3aa: CASSFLAGVYEQYF

j_gene: TRBJ2-5
abundance: NA
len: 16
v_gene: TRBV4-2
d_gene: TRBD2
CDR3nt: TGTGCCAGCAGCCAATTCGGTAGCGGGGGGCAAGAGACCCAGTACTTC
CDR3aa: CASSQFGSGGQETQYF

j_gene: TRBJ2-1
abundance: NA
len: 14
v_gene: TRBV11-2
d_gene: NA
CDR3nt: TGTGCCAGCCGCCGGCGGCGGGACTACAATGAGCAGTTCTTC
CDR3aa: CASRRRRDYNEQFF

j_gene: TRBJ2-7
abundance: NA
len: 16
v_gene: TRBV7-2
d_gene: TRBD2
CDR3nt: TGTGCCAGCAGTCCCCAAGCGGGAGGTAGTTCCTACGAGCAGTACTTC
CDR3aa: CASSPQAGGSSYEQYF

j_gene: TRBJ1-1
abundance: NA
len: 13
v_gene: TRBV7-9
d_gene: NA
CDR3nt: TGTGCCAGCAGCTTCAATTCAGGGCCTGAAGCTTTCTTT
CDR3aa: CASSFNSGPEAFF

j_gene: TRBJ1-2
abundance: few
len: 12
v_gene: TRBV29-1
d_gene: NA
CDR3nt: TGCAGCGTTGAACTGGGGAACTATGGCTACACCTTC
CDR3aa: CSVELGNYGYTF

j_gene: TRBJ2-5
abundance: once
len: 15
v_gene: TRBV12-3/TRBV12-4
d_gene: NA
CDR3nt: TGTGCCAGCAGTTTAGGGGGGTCTAGCTTTGAGACCCAGTACTTC
CDR3aa: CASSLGGSSFETQYF

j_gene: TRBJ2-2
abundance: few
len: 15
v_gene: TRBV20-1
d_gene: NA
CDR3nt: TGCAGTGCTAGAGATCCTGGGGGGAACACCGGGGAGCTGTTTTTT
CDR3aa: CSARDPGGNTGELFF

j_gene: TRBJ2-1
abundance: NA
len: 12
v_gene: TRBV20-1
d_gene: NA
CDR3nt: TGCAGTGCTAGGGCCCGTAACAATGAGCAGTTCTTC
CDR3aa: CSARARNNEQFF

j_gene: TRBJ2-7
abundance: NA
len: 13
v_gene: TRBV20-1
d_gene: NA
CDR3nt: TGCAGTGCTTCCGGGACGGTGGTCGACGAGCAGTACTTC
CDR3aa: CSASGTVVDEQYF

j_gene: TRBJ2-1
abundance: few
len: 11
v_gene: TRBV4-3
d_gene: NA
CDR3nt: TGCGCCAGCAGCCAAGATGGTGAGCAGTTCTTC
CDR3aa: CASSQDGEQFF

j_gene: TRBJ2-3
abundance: many
len: 13
v_gene: TRBV12-3/TRBV12-4
d_gene: NA
CDR3nt: TGTGCCAGCAGTTTAGTCGTGGCAGATACGCAGTATTTT
CDR3aa: CASSLVVADTQYF

j_gene: TRBJ1-1
abundance: NA
len: 14
v_gene: TRBV7-9
d_gene: NA
CDR3nt: TGTGCCAGCAGCTTTGGGGGCGTTGGGACTGAAGCTTTCTTT
CDR3aa: CASSFGGVGTEAFF

j_gene: TRBJ2-1
abundance: NA
len: 15
v_gene: TRBV2
d_gene: TRBD2
CDR3nt: TGTGCCAGCATAGGGGCTAGCGGGCTACTTGGTGAGCAGTTCTTC
CDR3aa: CASIGASGLLGEQFF

j_gene: TRBJ2-5
abundance: NA
len: 15
v_gene: TRBV7-9
d_gene: NA
CDR3nt: TGTGCCAGCACCTGGGGGTCCGGAGGAAAAGAGACCCAGTACTTC
CDR3aa: CASTWGSGGKETQYF

j_gene: TRBJ2-7
abundance: NA
len: 14
v_gene: TRBV20-1
d_gene: TRBD2
CDR3nt: TGCAGTGCGGACGAAGCGGGAGACTCCTACGAGCAGTACTTC
CDR3aa: CSADEAGDSYEQYF

j_gene: TRBJ2-1
abundance: NA
len: 15
v_gene: TRBV20-1
d_gene: TRBD2
CDR3nt: TGCAGTGCTAGGCCTAGCGGTTTCTCCTACAATGAGCAGTTCTTC
CDR3aa: CSARPSGFSYNEQFF

j_gene: TRBJ2-7
abundance: few
len: 13
v_gene: TRBV27
d_gene: NA
CDR3nt: TGTGCCAGCAGTTTTTCGGGGCCCTACGAGCAGTACTTC
CDR3aa: CASSFSGPYEQYF

j_gene: TRBJ2-1
abundance: NA
len: 18
v_gene: TRBV7-8
d_gene: NA
CDR3nt: TGTGCCAGCAGCTTGTATCGGGGCGGGACACAAACTTACAATGAGCAGTTCTTC
CDR3aa: CASSLYRGGTQTYNEQFF

j_gene: TRBJ1-1
abundance: few
len: 14
v_gene: TRBV11-3
d_gene: NA
CDR3nt: TGTGCCAGCAGAAGTGCCGGGGGCCGAACTGAAGCTTTCTTT
CDR3aa: CASRSAGGRTEAFF

j_gene: TRBJ1-1
abundance: few
len: 14
v_gene: TRBV7-9
d_gene: NA
CDR3nt: TGTGCCAGCAGCACCGGCGGGGTCGACACTGAAGCTTTCTTT
CDR3aa: CASSTGGVDTEAFF

j_gene: TRBJ2-3
abundance: NA
len: 14
v_gene: TRBV10-2
d_gene: NA
CDR3nt: TGCGCCAGCAGTGATCGGGGGGCCACAGATACGCAGTATTTT
CDR3aa: CASSDRGATDTQYF